This T cell receptor beta chain emerged from a study of OX40 agonist ivuxolimab in advanced cancers. Worth noting for this clone: The germline gene is not matched at one end of the junction; a read error may be the cause.

Sequenced by immunoSEQ multiplex PCR; TCRdb stores in-frame clones only, minus some. The sample includes around 100,000 clones, 90% seen only once; the top ten take roughly 0.15%. Germline values: CDR1 MNHNS, CDR2 SASEGT. This CDR3 has 13 residues. This sample comprised CD4+ or CD8+ T cells sorted from blood, obtained in a trial of the OX40 agonist ivuxolimab. This clonotype was sampled from an adult with an advanced solid tumor such as melanoma, head and neck, liver or kidney cancer. This chain uses TRBV6-1 with TRBJ2-7; D is undetermined. CDR3 sequence reads: CASSEQKKGQGHF. The CDR3 bases are TGTGCCAGCAGTGAACAAAAGAAAGGGCAAGGGCACTTC.